The T cell receptor (beta chain) described here comes from a study of T cell responses to AZD1222 COVID-19 vaccine (dated by TCRdb to about 2021). Notes on the research overall: AZD1222 recipients whose second dose came at about 4 weeks and those whose second dose came at about 12 weeks were combined into one group, since spike-specific TCR depth and breadth did not differ between the two schedules. A total of just over 230 trial participants underwent TCR sequencing, of whom about 210 had received two doses of AZD1222 and roughly 26 had received two doses of the MenACWY control vaccine. Trial participants were enrolled by age into 18-55, 56-69 and 70-plus year subgroups, with about 150, 28 and 57 TCR-sequenced participants respectively.

The germline V gene encodes CDR1 SQVTM and CDR2 ANQGSEA. CDR3 length: 14 amino acids, cysteine to phenylalanine. The DNA shown is the 42-base CDR3, in frame from base 1. The V end loses 7 bases and the J end loses 5 bases, and a stretch of 17 bases separates them. The CDR3 regions of human TCRbeta chains were analyzed by immunosequencing. The source study handled its data this way. Repertoire TCRs were checked for matches against a reference library of SARS-CoV-2-specific TCRs that had been generated using the MIRA antigen-specificity platform. Breadth was defined as the fraction of unique TCRs that were SARS-CoV-2-associated, and depth was defined as the fraction of total T cells that were SARS-CoV-2-associated. Each spike-specific TCR was assigned to its reactive spike region and to a CD4 or CD8 class using the MIRA data. Log10-transformed breadth and depth values were compared by one-way ANOVA with Sidak's multiple comparisons tests. TCRdb took over this immuneACCESS table, retaining in-frame rearrangements with V and J assigned. Such tables are incomplete; in checked studies, under half of the missing clones stem from an unresolved V gene, and the remainder is unexplained. V and J calls and clone size follow that table, whereas D and trimming were derived from the DNA. For this sample there are about 120,000 clones; approximately 92% appear just once. 11% to 15% of the sample rests with the top ten.

Concerning this clone itself: Its antigen is still unknown. Base quality data are lacking; no much larger clone is found one base away.

The time point tag for this specimen amounts to: baseline before first vaccination. The vaccinee samples were drawn from two UK trials, COV001 and COV002, one of which was a single-blind randomized controlled phase 2/3 trial testing AZD1222 (ChAdOx1 nCoV-19) in healthy adults. Trial participant PBMC samples were collected at day 0 and day 28 after the second dose for TCRbeta chain sequencing. Broad study findings and their caveats: Because no day 14 peak-response samples were available, the repertoires could be characterized only after the peak T cell response. In the small 56-69-year group, the increase in depth fell short of significance, most likely because of low power. Only five or six AZD1222 recipients were SARS-CoV-2 seropositive at baseline, limiting conclusions about previously exposed vaccinees. CD4 TCRs associated with the vaccine covered the entire spike protein, and the dominant responses were in regions 160-218 and 743-854. After two AZD1222 doses, spike-specific TCR breadth and depth were significantly higher than at day 0 and than in MenACWY recipients. Reportedly, almost half of the unique spike-specific TCRs recognized epitopes lying outside the regions that are mutated in the B.1.351 and B.1.1.7 variants. Participants were mostly white British and included more females than males, and it was suggested by the authors that clonal diversity may have been underestimated.

The input for sequencing was peripheral blood, taken on day 0 of AZD1222 vaccination. This sequence uses TRBV29-1 and TRBJ1-4; the best D guess is TRBD1, with 5 bases matching. The TCR sequence derives from an adult in good health. The nucleotide sequence is given as TGCAGCGCTTACACTTGGGGCGTGAATGAAAAACTGTTTTTT. This encodes CSAYTWGVNEKLFF.